This entry describes one T cell receptor beta chain. There is no known antigen for this receptor. Base-call qualities are not available, and no considerably larger clone is one nucleotide away. Library prep was done by the immunoSEQ multiplex PCR assay. The source is immuneACCESS, and TCRdb retained only in-frame sequences with V and J called. Part of the clones is not carried over; for the studies checked, unresolved V genes explain less than half of this, and the remainder is unexplained. The table for this sample lists 100,000 or so clones; 70% to 80% of them were counted only once. The ten top clones hold roughly a tenth of the sample. This entry belongs to a study of control samples from healthy donors and cancer patients (dated by TCRdb to 2020 to 2021). The receptor was derived from a woman in her twenties or thirties in good health. The sample consisted of blood.

The DNA sequence is given as TGTGCCGGACATTCTTTTAACACTGAAGCTTTCTTT. Translation gives CAGHSFNTEAFF. The chain links TRBV30 with TRBJ1-1; D gene: possibly TRBD1, on 5 matching bases. Cut back by 8 bases and 2 bases, the V and J ends lie 12 bases apart. The CDR3 measures 12 amino acids from cysteine to phenylalanine. The read is trimmed to its CDR3 DNA, 36 bases read in frame from base 1. CDR1 and CDR2 are read off the germline V gene (reference sequence) as GTSNPN and SVGIG.